These 23 T cell receptor beta chains were all obtained from the same sample, sequenced in a study of blood T cell repertoires in COVID-19. Here immunoSEQ multiplex PCR was the method, and the copy in TCRdb shows in-frame clones only, minus some. The sample records about 260,000 clones, around 84% being singletons. Input material: PBMCs or T cells enriched from blood (not recorded which). All receptors derive from a man younger than 45 with acute COVID-19.

The genes are TRBV5-4 and TRBJ2-3; 15 nucleotides agree with TRBD2. CDR1 is SGHNT and CDR2 is YYREEE in the germline V gene (reference sequence). This CDR3 region has 18 residues. V trimming: 0 bases; J trimming: 0 bases; junction bases outside the gene matches: 2. CDR3 nucleotide sequence: TGTGCCAGCAGCTTGGGGACTAGCGGGAGGGCTAGCACAGATACGCAGTATTTT. As protein: CASSLGTSGRASTDTQYF. The variable domain in full, completed from reference TRBV5-4 and TRBJ2-3, reads ETGVTQSPTHLIKTRGQQVTLRCSSQSGHNTVSWYQQALGQGPQFIFQYYREEENGRGNFPPRFSGLQFPNYSSELNVNALELDDSALYLCASSLGTSGRASTDTQYFGPGTRLTVL.

The J gene is TRBJ1-5, the V gene TRBV2; no clear D gene. The CDR3 contains 12 residues. Germline-derived CDR1 and CDR2 are SNHLY and FYNNEI. Trimming pared 7 bases from V and 7 bases from J, leaving 11 bases between. CDR3 sequence reads: CASTAGGQPQHF. The DNA of the CDR3 is TGTGCCAGCACGGCGGGAGGCCAGCCCCAGCATTTT. Using reference TRBV2 and TRBJ1-5 for the parts outside the CDR3, the full variable domain is EPEVTQTPSHQVTQMGQEVILRCVPISNHLYFYWYRQILGQKVEFLVSFYNNEISEKSEIFDDQFSVERPDGSNFTLKIRSTKLEDSAMYFCASTAGGQPQHFGDGTRLSIL.

J is TRBJ2-4 and V is TRBV5-4; possible D gene TRBD1, 5 bases. V shed 0 bases and J shed 2 bases, with 18 bases lying between them. The CDR3 is 18 residues long. Germline values: CDR1 SGHNT, CDR2 YYREEE (reference sequence). CDR3 bases: TGTGCCAGCAGCTTGGCTACAGGTCGGATAATCCCCAAAAACATTCAGTACTTC. It specifies CASSLATGRIIPKNIQYF. Based on the CDR3 plus reference TRBV5-4 and TRBJ2-4, the full variable domain is ETGVTQSPTHLIKTRGQQVTLRCSSQSGHNTVSWYQQALGQGPQFIFQYYREEENGRGNFPPRFSGLQFPNYSSELNVNALELDDSALYLCASSLATGRIIPKNIQYFGAGTRLSVL.

The chain employs TRBV18 and TRBJ1-1; D call uncertain. The CDR3 sequence is 12 residues long. Germline-derived CDR1 and CDR2 are KGHSH and LQKENI. V shed 8 bases and J shed 4 bases, with 11 bases lying between them. The CDR3 loop reads CASREVGTEAFF. The CDR3 coding sequence is TGTGCCAGCCGGGAAGTCGGCACTGAAGCTTTCTTT.

J is TRBJ1-2 and V is TRBV30; tentative D call: TRBD1 (6 bases). Germline V gene data show CDR1 as GTSNPN and CDR2 as SVGIG (reference sequence). V shed 1 base and J shed 8 bases, with 8 bases lying between them. The CDR3 sequence is 11 residues long. The DNA of the CDR3 is TGTGCCTGGAGTGGAACAGGGGGCTACACCTTC. Translated: CAWSGTGGYTF.

This rearrangement joins TRBV6-4 to TRBJ2-7, with a tentative D call TRBD1 (5 bases). This CDR3 is 13 amino acids long. Trimming shortened V by 7 bases and J by 0 bases, and 10 bases separated the two germline ends. Germline assignment: CDR1 MRHNA and CDR2 SNTAGT. CDR3: CASKRQSSYEQYV. The CDR3 DNA sequence: TGTGCCAGCAAACGACAGAGCTCCTACGAGCAGTACGTC.

The V call is TRBV5-4, the J call TRBJ1-2, with D possibly being TRBD1 (6 bases). Germline V CDR1 and CDR2: SGHNT, YYREEE (reference sequence). CDR3 length equals 14 residues. Trimming shortened V by 3 bases and J by 4 bases, and 13 bases separated the two germline ends. The CDR3 sequence is CASSSNRARYGYTF. The CDR3 nucleotides are TGTGCCAGCAGCTCGAACAGGGCCCGCTATGGCTACACCTTC.

J is TRBJ2-1 and V is TRBV5-8; no reliable D call. The CDR3 has 15 amino acids. Germline loops: CDR1 SGHTS, CDR2 YDEGEE. Deletions cut 0 bases from V and 3 bases from J, with 10 bases between. The CDR3 spells CASSLGQTSYNEQFF. The CDR3 nucleotides read TGTGCCAGCAGCTTGGGGCAGACAAGCTACAATGAGCAGTTCTTC.

The genes are TRBV27 and TRBJ1-1, with 8 bases lining up with TRBD1. The CDR3 consists of 15 residues. From germline, CDR1 is MNHEY and CDR2 SMNVEV (reference sequence). Germline trimming cut 0 bases from V and 9 bases from J; bases unmatched to any gene: 9. The CDR3 protein is CASSLSPGGERKAFF. CDR3 coding DNA: TGTGCCAGCAGTTTATCCCCAGGGGGCGAACGGAAAGCTTTCTTT.

This chain links TRBV27 with TRBJ2-1; the match to TRBD1 covers 8 bases. The CDR3 loop spans 15 amino acids. Per the germline V gene, CDR1 is MNHEY and CDR2 is SMNVEV (reference sequence). The ends lost 2 bases at V and 7 bases at J; junction bases unmatched: 7. Written as DNA, the CDR3 is TGTGCCAGCAGTTTAGGGGTTGGGACAGGAAATGAGCAGTTCTTC. This encodes CASSLGVGTGNEQFF.

The chain uses TRBV29-1 and TRBJ1-2, with TRBD1 identical over 8 bases. The CDR3 has 15 amino acids. Germline CDR1 and CDR2: SQVTM and ANQGSEA. V trimming: 4 bases; J trimming: 8 bases; junction bases outside the gene matches: 15. CDR3 in DNA: TGCAGCGTTGTAGAAGCTACAGGGGGATGGGAAGGCTACACCTTC. This codes for CSVVEATGGWEGYTF.

The J gene is TRBJ2-3, the V gene TRBV4-2; 9 bases match TRBD2. This CDR3 region has 16 residues. V was clipped by 5 bases and J by 3 bases; unmatched bases: 9. CDR1 LGHNA and CDR2 YNFKEQ come from the germline V gene. CDR3 sequence reads: CASSTIDAGGTDTQYF. The CDR3 DNA reads TGTGCCAGCAGCACAATAGACGCGGGAGGGACAGATACGCAGTATTTT.

This rearrangement joins TRBV28 to TRBJ1-2; a weak D match, TRBD1 (6 bases). This CDR3 spans 15 amino acids. CDR1 is MDHEN and CDR2 is SYDVKM in the germline V gene. V was trimmed by 6 bases and J by 2 bases, leaving 16 bases between them. The DNA for the CDR3 is TGTGCCAGCAGAACCCCGACAGGCCTAAACTATGGCTACACCTTC. Encoded protein: CASRTPTGLNYGYTF.

This clone was recorded only once. The gene calls are TRBV7-3 and TRBJ2-3, with unresolved D. With 0 bases removed from V and 3 bases from J, the gap between germline ends came to 10 bases. The CDR3 is 15 amino acids. Germline-derived CDR1 and CDR2 are SGHTA and FQGTGA. This chain's CDR3 is CASSLTSARTDTQYF. CDR3 DNA: TGTGCCAGCAGCTTAACTTCTGCCAGGACAGATACGCAGTATTTT.

V usage is TRBV15 and J usage is TRBJ2-7; 11 bases are shared with TRBD2. The CDR3 sequence is 16 residues long. CDR1 LNHNV and CDR2 YYDKDF come from the germline V gene (reference sequence). J gave up 3 bases and V 5 bases, and 9 bases lay outside the gene matches. CDR3 protein: CATSRSGTSGYYEQYV. The CDR3 nucleotides read TGTGCCACCAGCCGCAGCGGGACTAGCGGTTACTACGAGCAGTACGTC.

CDR3 protein: CATSRGNKLDSSYEQYV. The CDR3 nucleotides are TGTGCCACCAGCAGAGGCAATAAGCTAGACAGCTCCTACGAGCAGTACGTC. The rearrangement joins TRBV15 to TRBJ2-7; possible D gene TRBD1, 5 bases. The germline V gene encodes CDR1 LNHNV and CDR2 YYDKDF (reference sequence). The CDR3 is made up of 17 amino acids. V was clipped by 1 base and J by 0 bases, with 16 bases between them.

This clone showed up just once. The V gene is TRBV9, the J gene TRBJ2-2; weak D call: TRBD2 (6 bases). Per the germline V gene, CDR1 is SGDLS and CDR2 is YYNGEE. With 4 bases removed from V and 5 bases from J, the gap between germline ends came to 15 bases. The CDR3 is 15 residues long. CDR3 region: CASSLGGMGTGELFF. The CDR3 DNA sequence: TGTGCCAGCAGCCTGGGGGGAATGGGGACCGGGGAGCTGTTTTTT.

This clone appeared once. The rearrangement uses TRBV7-9 and TRBJ2-7; D possibly corresponds to TRBD2 (5 bases). The ends were cut back, 4 bases at V and 2 bases at J, with 12 bases in the middle. Germline V gene sequence: CDR1 SEHNR, CDR2 FQNEAQ (reference sequence). This CDR3 is 14 amino acids long. CDR3 loop: CASSYWETPYEQYV. CDR3 bases: TGTGCCAGCAGCTACTGGGAGACCCCCTACGAGCAGTACGTC.

The chain couples TRBV19 to TRBJ2-1; the match to TRBD2 covers 7 bases. Trimming removed 5 bases from V and 7 bases from J; junction bases left unmatched: 8. CDR1 LNHDA and CDR2 SQIVND come from the germline V gene (reference sequence). CDR3 length: 14 amino acids. Here the CDR3 DNA reads TGTGCCAGTAGTCCCGCTCGGGGGGTGAATGAGCAGTTCTTC. As protein: CASSPARGVNEQFF.

The genes are TRBV19 and TRBJ2-1; D is possibly TRBD2 (6 bases). The CDR3 extends over 15 amino acids. Germline assignment: CDR1 LNHDA and CDR2 SQIVND (reference sequence). V gave up 2 bases and J gave up 4 bases, with 12 bases separating them. CDR3 in amino acids: CASSISASAYNEQFF. CDR3 bases: TGTGCCAGTAGTATAAGTGCTAGCGCTTACAATGAGCAGTTCTTC.

This clone occurred a few times. The J gene is TRBJ1-2, the V gene TRBV28; no firm D call. V was cut by 6 bases and J by 4 bases, with 9 bases left in between. The CDR3 length is 12 residues. CDR1 and CDR2 from the germline V gene are MDHEN and SYDVKM. CDR3 DNA: TGTGCCAGCAGCCCCGTAATCTATGGCTACACCTTC. Its protein product is CASSPVIYGYTF.

Here the CDR3 DNA reads TGTGCCACCAGCTTGGGCGGGCTCAGCTCCTACGAGCAGTACGTC. Its translation: CATSLGGLSSYEQYV. V is TRBV15 and J is TRBJ2-7; tentatively, D is TRBD2 (5 bases). With 5 bases removed from V and 0 bases from J, the gap between germline ends came to 14 bases. The germline gives CDR1 LNHNV, CDR2 YYDKDF (reference sequence). The CDR3 covers 15 residues.

The chain is built from TRBV9 and TRBJ2-2, with D possibly matching TRBD2 (6 bases). The CDR3 runs 15 residues. V was shortened by 4 bases and J by 1 base, with 11 bases between the two germline ends. Germline loops: CDR1 SGDLS, CDR2 YYNGEE. CDR3 residues: CASSLGLVNTGELFF. CDR3 nucleotides: TGTGCCAGCAGCTTGGGACTCGTGAACACCGGGGAGCTGTTTTTT.